Listed below are T cell receptor beta chains from one sample, sequenced in a study of beta chain features in type 1 diabetes. Method: immunoSEQ multiplex PCR; TCRdb's copy keeps in-frame clones and lacks some. The top ten clones hold roughly 0.42% of a sample with about 150,000 clones, approximately 52% of them seen once. The specimen was Tregs from blood. The origin of the receptors is a young man in good health. CDR3s include the opening cysteine and the closing phenylalanine or tryptophan. D genes are given only for firm matches. A clone size is listed for some rows: how often the clone was seen (once, few, many), or a class if it is expanded.

>.|TRBJ1-2|TRBV30|12|.
TGTGCCTGGAGTGTACGGGGCTATGGCTACACCTTC
CAWSVRGYGYTF
>TRBD2|TRBJ2-5|TRBV7-2|17|.
TGTGCCAGCAGCCAACGACAAGGACTAGGGATCCAAGAGACCCAGTACTTC
CASSQRQGLGIQETQYF
>.|TRBJ2-7|TRBV7-9|14|.
TGTGCCAGCAGCTACGGCGTCCGGGGCTACGAGCAGTACTTC
CASSYGVRGYEQYF
>TRBD2|TRBJ2-5|TRBV28|13|.
TGTGCCAGCAATGGCGGGAGCCAAGAGACCCAGTACTTC
CASNGGSQETQYF
>.|TRBJ2-7|TRBV4-2|14|.
TGTGCCAGCGCCTATGAGGGAGCGGGCTACGAGCAGTACTTC
CASAYEGAGYEQYF
>.|TRBJ2-7|TRBV7-2|15|few
TGTGCCAGCAGCTTAGCGGTTGGCGAGGGCTACGAGCAGTACTTC
CASSLAVGEGYEQYF
>.|TRBJ1-1|TRBV5-4|15|.
TGTGCCAGCGGCACATCAGGGGTAGGGGGCACTGAAGCTTTCTTT
CASGTSGVGGTEAFF
>.|TRBJ1-1|TRBV19|15|.
TGTGCCAGTAGTATTTCCGGACTGACGAACACTGAAGCTTTCTTT
CASSISGLTNTEAFF
>.|TRBJ2-3|TRBV7-9|12|few
TGTGCCAGCAGCATTAACATAGATACGCAGTATTTT
CASSINIDTQYF
>.|TRBJ2-5|TRBV18|15|few
TGTGCCAGCTCACCACCAATCGCGAGTAAAGAGACCCAGTACTTC
CASSPPIASKETQYF
>TRBD2|TRBJ2-2|TRBV9|18|.
TGTGCCAGCAGCGTAGCCGGGAGGGCCGAAATAAACACCGGGGAGCTGTTTTTT
CASSVAGRAEINTGELFF
>TRBD1|TRBJ2-7|TRBV5-1|15|.
TGCGCCAGCAGCTTGGCTGGGACAGGGGTTCAGGAGCAGTACTTC
CASSLAGTGVQEQYF
>TRBD2|TRBJ2-3|TRBV4-3|13|.
TGCGCCAGCAGCCAGGAACTAGCGGCTCAGCAGTATTTT
CASSQELAAQQYF
>.|TRBJ1-5|TRBV6-6|16|.
TGTGCCAGCAGTTACCGACAGGCCTATAGCAATCAGCCCCAGCATTTT
CASSYRQAYSNQPQHF
>.|TRBJ1-5|TRBV7-9|12|.
TGTGCCAGCAGCCCGGGGGATTTGCCCCAGCATTTT
CASSPGDLPQHF
>.|TRBJ2-3|TRBV29-1|14|.
TGCAGCGCCACTCAAGGGGGACGCACAGATACGCAGTATTTT
CSATQGGRTDTQYF
>.|TRBJ1-5|TRBV7-2|16|few
TGTGCCAGCAGCTTAGGGTGGGGCAGCAGCAATCAGCCCCAGCATTTT
CASSLGWGSSNQPQHF
>TRBD1|TRBJ2-7|TRBV10-3|12|.
TGTGCCTTCGCCCCGACAGGGGGCGAGCAGTACTTC
CAFAPTGGEQYF
>TRBD2|TRBJ2-3|TRBV28|14|few
TGTGCCAGCAGTCTCGGGGGGTCCACAGATACGCAGTATTTT
CASSLGGSTDTQYF
>TRBD2|TRBJ2-3|TRBV7-9|16|.
TGTGCCAGCAGCCCCACAGCCGGGGGGGGCACAGATACGCAGTATTTT
CASSPTAGGGTDTQYF
>.|TRBJ2-2|TRBV29-1|14|few
TGCAGCGTTTCAGTCTTGGCGAACACCGGGGAGCTGTTTTTT
CSVSVLANTGELFF
>TRBD2|TRBJ2-7|TRBV4-1|15|.
TGCGCCAGCAGCCCCGGACTAGCGGAGATCTACGAGCAGTACTTC
CASSPGLAEIYEQYF
>TRBD2|TRBJ2-7|TRBV18|18|.
TGTGCCAGCTCGTCGAGTCCGGGACTAGCGGGAGGAGTGCGGGAGCAGTACTTC
CASSSSPGLAGGVREQYF
>.|TRBJ1-2|TRBV30|14|.
TGTGCCTGGAGACCCGACGTCAGGATCTATGGCTACACCTTC
CAWRPDVRIYGYTF
>TRBD2|TRBJ2-3|TRBV7-2|17|few
TGTGCCAGCAGCTTAAGGTCGGGCGGGGGGGGAGCAGATACGCAGTATTTT
CASSLRSGGGGADTQYF
>TRBD2|TRBJ2-1|TRBV6-5|15|few
TGTGCCAGCAGTTACCTTGGCGGGGGCTACAATGAGCAGTTCTTC
CASSYLGGGYNEQFF
>TRBD2|TRBJ2-4|TRBV5-1|16|.
TGCGCCAGCAGCTTGGGACTAGCGGGGCAGAAAAACATTCAGTACTTC
CASSLGLAGQKNIQYF
>.|TRBJ1-1|TRBV7-2|14|few
TGTGCCAGCAGCTTAGGGCGTGGGGGGACTGAAGCTTTCTTT
CASSLGRGGTEAFF
>TRBD1|TRBJ2-6|TRBV18|16|once
TGTGCCAGCTCACGCTCGACAGGGCTTGGGGCCAACGTCCTGACTTTC
CASSRSTGLGANVLTF
>.|TRBJ2-3|TRBV5-1|15|few
TGCGCCAGCAGCGCCGACGGACAGATCACAGATACGCAGTATTTT
CASSADGQITDTQYF